These T cell receptor beta chains were read from a single sample in a study of OX40 agonist ivuxolimab in advanced cancers. TCRdb's table, derived via immunoSEQ multiplex PCR, lists solely in-frame clones and lacks some. The sample has roughly 60,000 clones; 91% are singletons. Source: CD4+ or CD8+ T cells sorted from blood, taken in a trial of the OX40 agonist ivuxolimab. These receptors were obtained from an adult with an advanced solid tumor such as melanoma, head and neck, liver or kidney cancer. The CDR3 runs from the conserved cysteine through the conserved F or W. D genes are given only for firm matches.

d_call v_call cdr3_length cdr3_aa
NA TRBV6-5 15 CASLKTIGGANVLTF
NA TRBV7-8 14 CASGPQGRSDTQYF
NA TRBV7-9 16 CASSLDGQRSSYEQYF
NA TRBV16 13 CASSPGGWTEAFF
NA TRBV6-5 12 CASSPGGYGYTF
TRBD2 TRBV5-1 15 CASGSSGSSYNEQFF
NA TRBV5-1 14 CASSLSLMNTEAFF
TRBD2 TRBV7-2 15 CASSLAELAGGPKFF
TRBD1 TRBV7-2 16 CASTVSGTGNTDTQYF
TRBD1 TRBV19 13 CASSRTGVETQYF
TRBD1 TRBV2 14 CASNRDRTYNEQFF
NA TRBV5-5 16 CASSLVGSGEPEKLFF
NA TRBV2 15 CASRYGAGTAKTQYF
TRBD1 TRBV4-3 17 CASSQELPDRVGEKLFF
NA TRBV10-3 13 CAISVAAGEKLFF
NA TRBV7-3 13 CASSLLLTGELFF
TRBD1 TRBV7-8 16 CASSLIRRQGMSGQFF
TRBD2 TRBV2 16 CASSEFGGRSTDTQYF
TRBD1 TRBV28 15 CASSSSGTGGWEQYF
NA TRBV2 14 CASNGPTDYQPQHF
TRBD1 TRBV18 14 CASSPQDRGPEQYF
NA TRBV11-2 12 CASSVGAYEQYF
NA TRBV7-2 16 CASSLGLTVSGNTIYF
NA TRBV28 11 CASSFESEQFF
NA TRBV28 15 CASSLRQEWHQPQHF
NA TRBV29-1 13 CSVEGDRRETQYF
TRBD2 TRBV13 15 CASSTSSGFYNEQFF
NA TRBV27 15 CASSVGPTSRGTQYF
NA TRBV15 16 CATSWPIGEGDETQYF
TRBD2 TRBV5-1 19 CASGLTSGRVKGVTDTQYF
TRBD2 TRBV28 16 CASSQTSSGTYNEQFF
NA TRBV5-1 15 CASSSGSPVWETQYF
TRBD2 TRBV28 13 CASSAPGRYEQFF
TRBD1 TRBV7-8 16 CASSLVSVRGLETQYF
NA TRBV30 15 CAWSGGGSGNSPLHF
NA TRBV19 11 CASSMYAFYTF
NA TRBV7-8 14 CASSLVTGSYEQYF
NA TRBV18 14 CASSPPALNEKLFF
TRBD1 TRBV10-3 19 CAISESIGQGVLSRNTQYF
TRBD2 TRBV7-2 16 CASTWGSAGVQETQYF
TRBD1 TRBV6-1 15 CASSARRTGGNEQYF
NA TRBV7-9 18 CASSLSVSGLNSNQPQHF
TRBD1 TRBV5-6 14 CASSLGTGQETQYF
TRBD2 TRBV6-5 16 CASSYGRTSDDGELFF
NA TRBV5-1 14 CASSLAEVFTEAFF
TRBD2 TRBV4-1 17 CASSALRGLAGADTQYF
NA TRBV21-1 11 CASSNRGGYTF
TRBD2 TRBV9 16 CASSPTGTTHSYEQYF
NA TRBV2 11 CASNRFSGQYF
NA TRBV30 16 CAWSVRLTSIRHEQYF
NA TRBV6-1 11 CASSGAYEQYF
NA TRBV28 13 CASSTGSTQPQHF